These 4 T cell receptor beta chains came from one sample sequenced in a study of blood T cell repertoires in COVID-19 (TCRdb year 2020). Library prep was done by the immunoSEQ multiplex PCR assay. The table comes from immuneACCESS by way of TCRdb, which keeps in-frame sequences with V and J called. Part of the clones is missing from these tables; in studies checked, under half for an unresolved V gene and the rest for unknown reasons. This sample is represented by roughly 440,000 clones; 88% of them were singletons. Around an eighth of the sample is taken by the ten largest. Sequencing was performed on peripheral blood. These TCRs come from a woman aged 45-60 years with COVID-19, enrolled during active disease.

This clone was observed once. V gene TRBV5-1 combines with J gene TRBJ1-1; unclear D gene. The CDR3 extends over 15 amino acids. The V end was cut by 0 bases, the J end by 2 bases, with 11 bases between. The germline V gene has CDR1 SGHRS and CDR2 YFSETQ. The CDR3 DNA reads as TGCGCCAGCAGCTTGGCCGCGGGATTAAACACTGAAGCTTTCTTT. Amino acid sequence: CASSLAAGLNTEAFF.

This clone was seen a single time. The V call is TRBV19, the J call TRBJ1-1; perhaps TRBD1 as D (5 bases). Germline V gives CDR1 LNHDA, CDR2 SQIVND (reference sequence). CDR3 length: 12 residues. V lost 3 bases and J 11 bases, leaving 13 bases between the germline ends. DNA for the CDR3: TGTGCCAGTAGTATTAGGGGTAGTCGGGCTTTCTTT. This sequence encodes CASSIRGSRAFF.

The genes are TRBV3-1 (or the pseudogene TRBV3-2) and TRBJ1-1, with D perhaps TRBD1 (6 bases). The CDR3 length is 18 residues. Germline V gives CDR1 LGHDT, CDR2 YNNKEL (reference sequence). Trimming stripped 4 bases from V and 0 bases from J, with 21 bases between. CDR3 DNA sequence: TGTGCCAGCAGCCCAGGGGCTTTTACAGCGGCTATGAACACTGAAGCTTTCTTT. Protein sequence: CASSPGAFTAAMNTEAFF.

V gene TRBV30 combines with J gene TRBJ1-5; TRBD1 aligns across 7 bases. The CDR3 extends over 12 amino acids. Germline V gene sequence: CDR1 GTSNPN, CDR2 SVGIG (reference sequence). The ends lost 5 bases at V and 8 bases at J; junction bases unmatched: 6. The CDR3 region has the DNA TGTGCCTGGGCTGTACAGGGGAAGCCCCAGCATTTT. This translates into CAWAVQGKPQHF.